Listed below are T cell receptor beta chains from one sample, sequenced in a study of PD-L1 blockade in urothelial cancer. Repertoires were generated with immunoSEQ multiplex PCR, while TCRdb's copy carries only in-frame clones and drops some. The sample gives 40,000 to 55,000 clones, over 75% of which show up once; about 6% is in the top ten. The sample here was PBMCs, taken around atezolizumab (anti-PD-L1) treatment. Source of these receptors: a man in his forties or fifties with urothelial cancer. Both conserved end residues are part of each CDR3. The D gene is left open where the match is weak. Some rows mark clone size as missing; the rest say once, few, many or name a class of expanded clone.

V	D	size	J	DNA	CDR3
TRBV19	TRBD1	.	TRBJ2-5	TGTGCCAGTCGGCCGGGACAGGGCGGGGAGACCCAGTACTTC	CASRPGQGGETQYF
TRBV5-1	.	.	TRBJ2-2	TGCGCCAGCAGCTTACCGGACACCGGGGAGCTGTTTTTT	CASSLPDTGELFF
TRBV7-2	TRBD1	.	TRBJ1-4	TGTGCCAGCAGCTTAGAAGGGACAGGGTCTGAAAAACTGTTTTTT	CASSLEGTGSEKLFF
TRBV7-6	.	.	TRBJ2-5	TGTGCCAGCAGCTTAGCCGGGACTTCAGAGGAGACCCAGTACTTC	CASSLAGTSEETQYF
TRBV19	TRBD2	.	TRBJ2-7	TGTGCCAGTACCGCGGGAGGGCTCCCGGGAGAGCAGTACTTC	CASTAGGLPGEQYF
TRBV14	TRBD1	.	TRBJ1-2	TGTGCCAGCAGCCAAACAGGGGATGGCTACACCTTC	CASSQTGDGYTF
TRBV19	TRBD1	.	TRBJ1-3	TGTGCCAGTTTTGACAGGGGAAGCTCTGGAAACACCATATATTTT	CASFDRGSSGNTIYF
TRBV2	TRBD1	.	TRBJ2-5	TGTGCCAGCAAACGTCGGACAGGGGGCGGTGAGCAAGAGACCCAGTACTTC	CASKRRTGGGEQETQYF
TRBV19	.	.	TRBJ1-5	TGTGCCAGTAGTATATGGGGGGGTAATCAGCCCCAGCATTTT	CASSIWGGNQPQHF
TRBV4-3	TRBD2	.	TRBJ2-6	TGCGCCAGCAGCCCAACCGGACTAGCGGGAGGGCCAGGGGCCAACGTCCTGACTTTC	CASSPTGLAGGPGANVLTF
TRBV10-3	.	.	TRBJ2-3	TGTGCCATCAGTGTTGGGAGCGGCACAGATACGCAGTATTTT	CAISVGSGTDTQYF
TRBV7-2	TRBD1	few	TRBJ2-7	TGTGCCAGCAGCTTCGGGACAGGGGGGTACGAGCAGTACTTC	CASSFGTGGYEQYF
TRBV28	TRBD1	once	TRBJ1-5	TGTGCCAGTCTAACGGGACAGCCTAATCAGCCCCAGCATTTT	CASLTGQPNQPQHF
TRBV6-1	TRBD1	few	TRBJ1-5	TGTGCCAGCAGCCAGGGACAGGGGAATCAGCCCCAGCATTTT	CASSQGQGNQPQHF
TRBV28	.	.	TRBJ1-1	TGTGCCAGCAGGGGGGCCCGGAACACTGAAGCTTTCTTT	CASRGARNTEAFF
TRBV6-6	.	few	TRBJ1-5	TGTGCCAGTGGGGACACTTCCGCGGATCAGCCCCAGCATTTT	CASGDTSADQPQHF
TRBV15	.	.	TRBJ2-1	TGTGCCACCAGCAGAGTTAGTAGCGGAACCTACAATGAGCAGTTCTTC	CATSRVSSGTYNEQFF
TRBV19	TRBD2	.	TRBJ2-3	TGTGCCAGTAGTATAGCCCGCGGGAGCGGGAGTTTGGCCTGGACAGATACGCAGTATTTT	CASSIARGSGSLAWTDTQYF
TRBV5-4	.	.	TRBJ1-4	TGTGCCAGCGGCACCGGGGGAGGAACTAATGAAAAACTGTTTTTT	CASGTGGGTNEKLFF
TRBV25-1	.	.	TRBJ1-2	TGTGCCAGCAGTGAAGCTGTTGGGGGGTTGAGAGGCTACACCTTC	CASSEAVGGLRGYTF
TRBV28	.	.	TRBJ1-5	TGTGCCAGCAGCCACCTAGGACAGCCCCAGCATTTT	CASSHLGQPQHF
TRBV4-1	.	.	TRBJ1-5	TGCGCCAGCAGCCAAGTATCCCGCAATCAGCCCCAGCATTTT	CASSQVSRNQPQHF
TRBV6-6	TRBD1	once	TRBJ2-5	TGTGCCAGCACTTTGGACAGGGGGTTGTCAGAGACCCAGTACTTC	CASTLDRGLSETQYF
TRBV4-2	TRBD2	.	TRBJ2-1	TGTGCCAGCAGCCCCGGACTAGCGGGAGGGAATGAGCAGTTCTTC	CASSPGLAGGNEQFF
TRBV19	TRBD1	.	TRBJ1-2	TGTGCCATCACGGACAGGAACTATGGCTACACCTTC	CAITDRNYGYTF
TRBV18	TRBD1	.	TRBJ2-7	TGTGCCAGCTCGCCGGACAGGGGTTCCTACGAGCAGTACTTC	CASSPDRGSYEQYF
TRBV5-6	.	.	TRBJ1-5	TGTGCCAGCAGCTTCTATTATAGCAATCAGCCCCAGCATTTT	CASSFYYSNQPQHF
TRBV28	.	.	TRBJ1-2	TGTGCCAGCAGTTTACCCGCGGCCTCTAACTATGGCTACACCTTC	CASSLPAASNYGYTF
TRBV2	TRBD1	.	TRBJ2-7	TGTGCCAGCAACCCGGGACAGGGGGATTACGAGCAGTACTTC	CASNPGQGDYEQYF